Ten or more counts support the clone carrying this T cell receptor beta chain. Its antigen is not identified. The source of the sample is a study of regulatory T cells in long-lasting Graves disease. About the study: Patients met the persistent Graves' disease definition after over 5 years of antithyroid drugs with positive TSH receptor antibodies. General study points: Samples came from peripheral blood alone, without thyroid tissue. Persistent Graves' patients showed less TCR diversity than newly diagnosed patients showed.

Germline loops: CDR1 LNHDA, CDR2 SQIVND (reference sequence). CDR3 size: 13 residues. V lost 9 bases and J lost 4, with 15 bases in between. Indicated time point: persistent/refractory GD, antithyroid drugs over 5 years with positive TRAb. PBMCs were the source of the RNA used for TCR sequencing. The collection involved drawing around 8.5 milliliters of peripheral blood into EDTA tubes. For TCR beta, libraries came from iRepertoire HTBI primers and Arm-PCR of CDR3 regions. TCRdb ran MiXCR on the multiplex PCR reads and lists one entry per CDR3 protein. The table has 300,000 to 350,000 distinct CDR3 sequences, about 19% seen once.

The chain uses TRBV19 and TRBJ1-1; D is uncertain. The sequencing used peripheral blood mononuclear cells (PBMCs), collected when the disease was refractory, from a patient treated with antithyroid drugs. The sequence came from a female donor with Graves disease. The CDR3 DNA reads as TGTGCCAGCAGCTCTCAAGGATCCACTGAAGCTTTCTTT. This codes for CASSSQGSTEAFF.